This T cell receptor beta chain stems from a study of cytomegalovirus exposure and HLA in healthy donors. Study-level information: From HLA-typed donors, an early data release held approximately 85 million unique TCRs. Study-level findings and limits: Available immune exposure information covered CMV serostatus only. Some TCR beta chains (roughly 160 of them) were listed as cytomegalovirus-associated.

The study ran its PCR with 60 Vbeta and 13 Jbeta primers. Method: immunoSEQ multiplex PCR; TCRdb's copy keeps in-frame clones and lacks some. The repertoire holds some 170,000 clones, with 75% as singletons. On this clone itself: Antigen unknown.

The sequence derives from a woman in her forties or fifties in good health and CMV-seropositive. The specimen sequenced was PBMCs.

The CDR3 DNA is TGTGCCAGCAGGAGTTCTGTCGGAGGCACTCAAGGCTACACCTTC. This codes for CASRSSVGGTQGYTF. This chain joins TRBV6-1 and TRBJ1-2; D ambiguous. Germline CDR1 is MNHNS and CDR2 is SASEGT. V was pared by 6 bases and J by 8 bases, with 22 bases between. CDR3 length equals 15 residues.